This T cell receptor beta chain was sequenced for a study of T cell changes during pregnancy in multiple sclerosis. The CDR3 spans 16 residues. The V gene lost 0 bases and the J gene lost 0 bases, with 11 bases spanning the gap. The germline CDR1 and CDR2 sequences are SGDLS and YYNGEE. This table comes from immunoSEQ multiplex PCR, and its TCRdb copy is limited to in-frame clones, with some not included. This table has roughly 80,000 clones, 92% appearing once. The V call is TRBV9, the J call TRBJ2-3, with D possibly being TRBD2 (6 bases). The clonotype was recovered from a female donor with multiple sclerosis, enrolled in a pregnancy study. The sample was peripheral blood, taken before pregnancy. The CDR3 coding sequence is TGTGCCAGCAGCGTAGGGGGACTTAAGAGCACAGATACGCAGTATTTT. It translates to CASSVGGLKSTDTQYF.